These 2 T cell receptor beta chains originate from one sample sequenced in a study of identical twins. TCRdb redid the calling of the 5' RACE reads with MiXCR, one entry per CDR3 protein. The sample yields some 660,000 distinct CDR3 sequences, 8.6% seen once. A further study also used this sample, focusing on yellow fever vaccine responses in identical twins.

The sequenced sample consisted of PBMCs. These receptors all come from a young woman in good health.

This clonotype appeared a few times. This sequence joins TRBV5-1 and TRBJ2-3; 8 bases align to TRBD2. The CDR3 covers 16 residues. V gave up 0 bases and J gave up 5 bases; unmatched junction bases: 8. Germline CDR1 reads SGHRS; CDR2 reads YFSETQ. The CDR3 spells CASSLAGAGAGDTQYF. The CDR3 coding sequence is TGCGCCAGCAGCTTGGCGGGAGCGGGAGCCGGAGATACGCAGTATTTT.

This clonotype was recorded a few times. CDR3 bases: TGCGCCAGCAGCCAAGGCCTTAAGGGAAGCCAAGAGACCCAGTACTTC. Residues: CASSQGLKGSQETQYF. The V gene is TRBV4-3, the J gene TRBJ2-5; D ambiguous. Per germline, CDR1 LGHNA and CDR2 YSLEER. Trimming left V 1 base short and J 1 base short, with 13 bases between. The CDR3 covers 16 residues.